A selection of T cell receptor beta chains follows, all from one sample in a study of T cells after yellow fever vaccination. In TCRdb, the 5' RACE reads were re-called with MiXCR into one record per CDR3 protein. Of 620,000 or so distinct CDR3 sequences listed, about a sixth are singletons. The material was PBMCs, obtained 4 to 5 days after the first yellow fever vaccination. All receptors come from a young man who received the YFV17D yellow fever vaccine. Each CDR3 is given with its conserved first and last residue. D genes are given only for firm matches. Clone size appears in some rows only: once, few, many, or a class for an expanded clone.

clone_size: few; d_call: TRBD2; j_call: TRBJ2-5; v_call: TRBV7-2; cdr3_nt: TGTGCCAGCAGCCCGAGCCAGCGGGGGGGCCCCGAGACCCAGTACTTC; cdr3_aa: CASSPSQRGGPETQYF
clone_size: .; d_call: TRBD2; j_call: TRBJ2-5; v_call: TRBV6-1; cdr3_nt: TGTGCCAGCAGCCATGGACTAGCGGGGGGCCTCGGTGAGACCCAGTACTTC; cdr3_aa: CASSHGLAGGLGETQYF
clone_size: .; d_call: .; j_call: TRBJ2-1; v_call: TRBV20-1; cdr3_nt: TGCAGTGCTGGGAGCTGGGATGGCGCCCAGTTCTTC; cdr3_aa: CSAGSWDGAQFF
clone_size: few; d_call: TRBD1; j_call: TRBJ1-5; v_call: TRBV7-2; cdr3_nt: TGTGCCAGCAGTCAGGACAGGGGGTTACAGCCCCAGCATTTT; cdr3_aa: CASSQDRGLQPQHF
clone_size: many; d_call: .; j_call: TRBJ1-3; v_call: TRBV5-8; cdr3_nt: TGTGCCAGCAGCTTGGCAGGTTCTGGAAACACCATATATTTT; cdr3_aa: CASSLAGSGNTIYF
clone_size: few; d_call: TRBD2; j_call: TRBJ2-3; v_call: TRBV29-1; cdr3_nt: TGCAGCGTAGCGACTAGCGGGGGGGCGGCAGATACGCAGTATTTT; cdr3_aa: CSVATSGGAADTQYF
clone_size: .; d_call: .; j_call: TRBJ1-1; v_call: TRBV6-1; cdr3_nt: TGTGCCAGCAGTCCTGGGGTCCTCCTGAACACTGAAGCTTTCTTT; cdr3_aa: CASSPGVLLNTEAFF
clone_size: many; d_call: TRBD2; j_call: TRBJ2-2; v_call: TRBV20-1; cdr3_nt: TGCAGTGCTAAGCGGGGGGACCCCGGGGAGCTGTTTTTT; cdr3_aa: CSAKRGDPGELFF
clone_size: few; d_call: .; j_call: TRBJ1-5; v_call: TRBV7-8; cdr3_nt: TGTGCCAGCAGCTTAAGGGGTGCAAGCAATCAGCCCCAGCATTTT; cdr3_aa: CASSLRGASNQPQHF
clone_size: .; d_call: TRBD1; j_call: TRBJ2-3; v_call: TRBV6-5; cdr3_nt: TGTGCCAGCAGTTACTCTGGGGGGACAGGAACGGGCACAGATACGCAGTATTTT; cdr3_aa: CASSYSGGTGTGTDTQYF
clone_size: few; d_call: TRBD1; j_call: TRBJ1-1; v_call: TRBV7-6; cdr3_nt: TGTGCCAGCAGCGCTCTACCATCTGGACAGGGTACGAACACTGAAGCTTTCTTT; cdr3_aa: CASSALPSGQGTNTEAFF
clone_size: .; d_call: .; j_call: TRBJ2-3; v_call: TRBV20-1; cdr3_nt: TGCAGTGCTAGCCCCCTGAAACTAGATACGCAGTATTTT; cdr3_aa: CSASPLKLDTQYF
clone_size: .; d_call: TRBD1; j_call: TRBJ1-6; v_call: TRBV7-2; cdr3_nt: TGTGCCAGCAGTCCGGGACAGATATATTCACCCCTCCACTTT; cdr3_aa: CASSPGQIYSPLHF
clone_size: .; d_call: .; j_call: TRBJ2-5; v_call: TRBV6-2/TRBV6-3; cdr3_nt: TGTGCCAGCAGTTACGTCGGCAACCAAGAGACCCAGTACTTC; cdr3_aa: CASSYVGNQETQYF
clone_size: few; d_call: TRBD2; j_call: TRBJ2-1; v_call: TRBV4-1; cdr3_nt: TGCGCCAGCAGCCAAGAAACTAGCGTTACTAATGAGCAGTTCTTC; cdr3_aa: CASSQETSVTNEQFF
clone_size: few; d_call: .; j_call: TRBJ2-5; v_call: TRBV12-3/TRBV12-4; cdr3_nt: TGTGCCAGCACCGCGGGACGCGGGTTAAAGACCCAGTACTTC; cdr3_aa: CASTAGRGLKTQYF
clone_size: .; d_call: TRBD1; j_call: TRBJ1-4; v_call: TRBV6-6; cdr3_nt: TGTGCCAGCAAACGGGACAGTAATGAAAAACTGTTTTTT; cdr3_aa: CASKRDSNEKLFF
clone_size: .; d_call: .; j_call: TRBJ1-2; v_call: TRBV6-1; cdr3_nt: TGTGCCAGCAGTGAAGATTCCACAGGGCGCGGCTACACCTTC; cdr3_aa: CASSEDSTGRGYTF
clone_size: .; d_call: .; j_call: TRBJ2-5; v_call: TRBV7-7; cdr3_nt: TGTGCTAGCAGCCCAAGGCTTGGCCGGGAGACCCAGTACTTC; cdr3_aa: CASSPRLGRETQYF
clone_size: .; d_call: .; j_call: TRBJ1-2; v_call: TRBV4-2; cdr3_nt: TGTGCCAGCAGCCAAGAGGGACGGGGGCTTGATGGCTACACCTTC; cdr3_aa: CASSQEGRGLDGYTF
clone_size: few; d_call: .; j_call: TRBJ2-7; v_call: TRBV5-1; cdr3_nt: TGCGCCAGCAGCTTGGCACGCCAGGGGAGGTACGAGCAGTACTTC; cdr3_aa: CASSLARQGRYEQYF
clone_size: .; d_call: .; j_call: TRBJ2-1; v_call: TRBV4-1; cdr3_nt: TGCGCCAGCAGCCAAGAGGGGGTAATCCATGAGCAGTTCTTC; cdr3_aa: CASSQEGVIHEQFF
clone_size: .; d_call: .; j_call: TRBJ2-3; v_call: TRBV5-1; cdr3_nt: TGCGCCAGCAGCTTGCGGGTCATGGCCGCAGATACGCAGTATTTT; cdr3_aa: CASSLRVMAADTQYF
clone_size: .; d_call: TRBD2; j_call: TRBJ2-2; v_call: TRBV4-3; cdr3_nt: TGCGCCAGCAGCCAGAGAAGGTCCGGGACTAGCGAAAGGGAGCTGTTTTTT; cdr3_aa: CASSQRRSGTSERELFF
clone_size: .; d_call: TRBD1; j_call: TRBJ2-1; v_call: TRBV25-1; cdr3_nt: TGTGCCAGCAGCCCCTCAGGGTCCAGGGGGCATGAGCAGTTCTTC; cdr3_aa: CASSPSGSRGHEQFF
clone_size: .; d_call: .; j_call: TRBJ2-3; v_call: TRBV18; cdr3_nt: TGTGCCAGCTCACCAGGGGAAATTGCGCAGTATTTT; cdr3_aa: CASSPGEIAQYF
clone_size: .; d_call: TRBD1; j_call: TRBJ2-6; v_call: TRBV19; cdr3_nt: TGTGCCAGTAGTATAGGGACAGGGAGCTCTGGGGCCAACGTCCTGACTTTC; cdr3_aa: CASSIGTGSSGANVLTF
clone_size: few; d_call: .; j_call: TRBJ2-5; v_call: TRBV12-3/TRBV12-4; cdr3_nt: TGTGCCAGCAGAGCCGGGACAACTAAAGAGACCCAGTACTTC; cdr3_aa: CASRAGTTKETQYF
clone_size: few; d_call: TRBD2; j_call: TRBJ2-1; v_call: TRBV5-1; cdr3_nt: TGCGCCAGCAGCTTGGCGGCTAGCGGGCGCAATGAGCAGTTCTTC; cdr3_aa: CASSLAASGRNEQFF
clone_size: .; d_call: .; j_call: TRBJ2-1; v_call: TRBV27; cdr3_nt: TGTGCCAGCAGCCCTGAGGCACCTTTCAATGAGCAGTTCTTC; cdr3_aa: CASSPEAPFNEQFF
clone_size: .; d_call: .; j_call: TRBJ1-1; v_call: TRBV5-1; cdr3_nt: TGCGCCAGCAGCTACTCAGGGGAGGTGAACACTGAAGCTTTCTTT; cdr3_aa: CASSYSGEVNTEAFF
clone_size: .; d_call: TRBD2; j_call: TRBJ2-1; v_call: TRBV6-5; cdr3_nt: TGTGCCAGCAGTTACCAATCCCGGGGGGGTGTCTCGTATGAGCAGTTCTTC; cdr3_aa: CASSYQSRGGVSYEQFF
clone_size: .; d_call: .; j_call: TRBJ1-5; v_call: TRBV12-3/TRBV12-4; cdr3_nt: TGTGCCAGCAGTTTCTTCCCGGGGCCCCAGCATTTT; cdr3_aa: CASSFFPGPQHF
clone_size: .; d_call: .; j_call: TRBJ2-5; v_call: TRBV5-6; cdr3_nt: TGTGCCAGCAGCCCGGACTTAACTCAAGAGACCCAGTACTTC; cdr3_aa: CASSPDLTQETQYF
clone_size: many; d_call: .; j_call: TRBJ2-3; v_call: TRBV20-1; cdr3_nt: TGCAGTGCTCGAAGCACAGATACGCAGTATTTT; cdr3_aa: CSARSTDTQYF
clone_size: .; d_call: .; j_call: TRBJ2-5; v_call: TRBV10-1; cdr3_nt: TGCGCCAGCAGTGAGTCCGGGACTTTAGGGGAGACCCAGTACTTC; cdr3_aa: CASSESGTLGETQYF
clone_size: .; d_call: TRBD2; j_call: TRBJ2-7; v_call: TRBV7-6; cdr3_nt: TGTGCCAGCAGCTTAGCTGCAGTAGCGGGGGGTTATTACGAGCAGTACTTC; cdr3_aa: CASSLAAVAGGYYEQYF
clone_size: .; d_call: .; j_call: TRBJ2-2; v_call: TRBV6-5; cdr3_nt: TGTGCCAGCAGTTACTCTCCGGACGGGGAGCTGTTTTTT; cdr3_aa: CASSYSPDGELFF
clone_size: .; d_call: .; j_call: TRBJ2-2; v_call: TRBV14; cdr3_nt: TGTGCCAGCAGCCCCCGGGCTACGGGCGGGGAGCTGTTTTTT; cdr3_aa: CASSPRATGGELFF
clone_size: .; d_call: TRBD1; j_call: TRBJ1-2; v_call: TRBV5-4; cdr3_nt: TGTGCCAGCAGCTTGGTGGGGACAGGGACTCGATATGGCTACACCTTC; cdr3_aa: CASSLVGTGTRYGYTF
clone_size: .; d_call: .; j_call: TRBJ2-3; v_call: TRBV4-1; cdr3_nt: TGCGCCAGCAGCCCATATGTGGAGGATACGCAGTATTTT; cdr3_aa: CASSPYVEDTQYF
clone_size: .; d_call: .; j_call: TRBJ1-2; v_call: TRBV20-1; cdr3_nt: TGCAGTGCTAGGCATCCGGGAGAATCGGATGGCTACACCTTC; cdr3_aa: CSARHPGESDGYTF
clone_size: .; d_call: .; j_call: TRBJ1-4; v_call: TRBV3-1; cdr3_nt: TGTGCCAGCAGCCAAGATGGATTAGGGGAAAAACTGTTTTTT; cdr3_aa: CASSQDGLGEKLFF
clone_size: few; d_call: TRBD1; j_call: TRBJ2-1; v_call: TRBV3-1; cdr3_nt: TGTGCCAGCAGCCCCGACAGGGGTCGGTACAATGAGCAGTTCTTC; cdr3_aa: CASSPDRGRYNEQFF
clone_size: few; d_call: TRBD2; j_call: TRBJ2-6; v_call: TRBV30; cdr3_nt: TGTGCCTGGAGAACTAGCGGGCATCCCGTCCTGACTTTC; cdr3_aa: CAWRTSGHPVLTF
clone_size: few; d_call: TRBD1; j_call: TRBJ1-5; v_call: TRBV12-3/TRBV12-4; cdr3_nt: TGTGCCAGCAGTTGGGGACAGGCAAATCAGCCCCAGCATTTT; cdr3_aa: CASSWGQANQPQHF
clone_size: .; d_call: TRBD1; j_call: TRBJ1-3; v_call: TRBV5-1; cdr3_nt: TGCGCCAGCACTGATACCGCCGGGACAGCTGGAAACACCATATATTTT; cdr3_aa: CASTDTAGTAGNTIYF
clone_size: .; d_call: TRBD2; j_call: TRBJ2-1; v_call: TRBV9; cdr3_nt: TGTGCCAGCAGCGGGCGTTCCGCGGGGGTTTCCTACAATGAGCAGTTCTTC; cdr3_aa: CASSGRSAGVSYNEQFF
clone_size: few; d_call: .; j_call: TRBJ2-7; v_call: TRBV2; cdr3_nt: TGTGCCAGCACGACAGGAGCCCTCTACGAGCAGTACTTC; cdr3_aa: CASTTGALYEQYF
clone_size: few; d_call: TRBD1; j_call: TRBJ1-6; v_call: TRBV2; cdr3_nt: TGTGGAGGAGGACAGGGGGCTTTTGATTCACCCCTCCACTTT; cdr3_aa: CGGGQGAFDSPLHF
clone_size: few; d_call: .; j_call: TRBJ2-1; v_call: TRBV11-3; cdr3_nt: TGTGCCAGCAGCTCCAGTAGATTGGGTGAGCAGTTCTTC; cdr3_aa: CASSSSRLGEQFF